This entry lists 28 T cell receptor beta chains sequenced from one sample in a study of immune evolution from preneoplasia to lung adenocarcinoma. TCRdb's table, derived via immunoSEQ multiplex PCR, lists solely in-frame clones and lacks some. Here the sample spans roughly 40,000 clones, 74% being singletons. Sequencing input: FFPE invasive lung adenocarcinoma tissue. Source of these receptors: a person in their sixties with lung adenocarcinoma.

V is TRBV11-2 and J is TRBJ2-5; D not certain. Looked up from germline, CDR1 is SGHAT and CDR2 is FQNNGV. V was cut by 6 bases and J by 7 bases, with 15 bases left in between. The CDR3 spans 13 residues. The CDR3 protein is CASRARASGTQYF. The CDR3 nucleotides read TGTGCCAGCAGGGCTCGGGCCTCCGGGACCCAGTACTTC.

This chain joins TRBV18 and TRBJ2-7; 13 nucleotides agree with TRBD2. The CDR3 loop spans 15 amino acids. Trimming removed 2 bases from V and 7 bases from J; junction bases left unmatched: 5. In germline, CDR1 is KGHSH, CDR2 LQKENI. CDR3 in amino acids: CASSPGLAGASEQYF. Here the CDR3 DNA reads TGTGCCAGCTCACCAGGACTAGCGGGAGCTAGTGAGCAGTACTTC.

This clone was picked up a small number of times. The J gene is TRBJ2-5, the V gene TRBV28; D is unresolved. CDR3 size: 14 residues. Looked up from germline, CDR1 is MDHEN and CDR2 is SYDVKM. The V end lost 6 bases, the J end lost 4 bases, and 15 bases lay between the germline ends. CDR3: CASSPPALGETQYF. CDR3 sequence (DNA): TGTGCCAGCAGCCCACCGGCCCTGGGAGAGACCCAGTACTTC.

The chain combines TRBV18 with TRBJ1-3, with D uncertain. V lost 3 bases and J lost 3, with 6 bases in between. This CDR3 has 13 amino acids. Germline values: CDR1 KGHSH, CDR2 LQKENI. In nucleotides, the CDR3 is TGTGCCAGCTCACCGCCTATTGGAAACACCATATATTTT. It translates to CASSPPIGNTIYF.

The count of this clone is one. CDR3 bases: TGTGCCAGCAGCTCAGGGGGATCGAACACCGGGGAGCTGTTTTTT. Amino acid sequence: CASSSGGSNTGELFF. This chain joins TRBV7-3 and TRBJ2-2; TRBD1 aligns across 7 bases. V trimming: 4 bases; J trimming: 0 bases; junction bases outside the gene matches: 2. The germline V gene encodes CDR1 SGHTA and CDR2 FQGTGA. The CDR3 is made up of 15 amino acids.

The gene calls are TRBV19 and TRBJ2-5, with D possibly being TRBD1 or TRBD2 (5 bases each). CDR1 LNHDA and CDR2 SQIVND come from the germline V gene (reference sequence). The V gene lost 8 bases and the J gene lost 5 bases, with 12 bases spanning the gap. The CDR3 contains 12 residues. The CDR3 nucleotides read TGTGCCAGTCAGGGAGTTGATGAGACCCAGTACTTC. It yields the protein CASQGVDETQYF.

The chain is built from TRBV11-2 and TRBJ2-1, with unresolved D. CDR3 length: 12 amino acids. Looked up from germline, CDR1 is SGHAT and CDR2 is FQNNGV. V was trimmed by 2 bases and J by 9 bases, leaving 8 bases between them. CDR3 region: CASSLNHGEQFF. CDR3 nucleotides: TGTGCCAGCAGCTTAAATCACGGTGAGCAGTTCTTC.

The rearrangement uses TRBV5-1 and TRBJ2-2, with 12 nucleotides matching TRBD2. Trimming cost V 5 bases and J 6 bases; bases outside gene matches: 5. CDR1 is SGHRS and CDR2 is YFSETQ in the germline V gene. The CDR3 is 15 amino acids. CDR3 region: CASRTSGRGSGELFF. The DNA for the CDR3 is TGCGCCAGCAGGACTAGCGGGAGAGGCTCCGGGGAGCTGTTTTTT. Full variable domain (outside the CDR3, taken from reference TRBV5-1 and TRBJ2-2): KAGVTQTPRYLIKTRGQQVTLSCSPISGHRSVSWYQQTPGQGLQFLFEYFSETQRNKGNFPGRFSGRQFSNSRSEMNVSTLELGDSALYLCASRTSGRGSGELFFGEGSRLTVL.

This chain connects TRBV6-5 to TRBJ2-7; no reliable D call. Trimming stripped 8 bases from V and 8 bases from J, with 19 bases between. The CDR3 has 13 amino acids. From germline, CDR1 is MNHEY and CDR2 SVGAGI. CDR3 in DNA: TGTGCCAGCGCCCGAAAAGGAGACGGAAAGCAGTACTTC. This gives the protein CASARKGDGKQYF.

The sample holds a few counts of this clone. This chain joins TRBV7-8 and TRBJ2-2; D uncertain. V was cut by 5 bases and J by 3 bases, with 10 bases left in between. CDR1 and CDR2 (germline): SGHVS, FQNEAQ. The CDR3 length is 14 residues. The CDR3 loop reads CASSRPLYTGELFF. CDR3 DNA sequence: TGTGCCAGCAGCCGGCCACTTTACACCGGGGAGCTGTTTTTT.

This clone appeared a single time. The V call is TRBV27, the J call TRBJ2-5; TRBD2 matches at 14 bases. The CDR3 consists of 16 residues. The V gene end was trimmed by 3 bases and the J gene end by 9 bases; junction bases not matched to a gene: 9. The V gene's germline CDR1 is MNHEY and CDR2 SMNVEV (reference sequence). The CDR3 DNA is TGTGCCAGCAGTTTCCTGACTAGCGGGAGGGCCGATGCCCAGTACTTC. Translation: CASSFLTSGRADAQYF.

The chain uses TRBV9 and TRBJ2-2; TRBD2 aligns across 12 bases. The length of the CDR3 is 16 residues. V dropped 1 base and J dropped 4; count of bases not matched to a gene: 2. Germline V gives CDR1 SGDLS, CDR2 YYNGEE. CDR3 region: CASSVLAGGTTGELFF. CDR3 DNA sequence: TGTGCCAGCAGCGTACTAGCGGGAGGGACCACCGGGGAGCTGTTTTTT.

This sequence joins TRBV4-2 and TRBJ2-2; D is undetermined. CDR3 length: 14 amino acids. V gave up 4 bases and J gave up 3 bases, with 9 bases separating them. Germline CDR1 and CDR2: LGHNA and YNFKEQ. CDR3 DNA sequence: TGTGCCAGCAGCCGAGAGACCCACACCGGGGAGCTGTTTTTT. Translating gives CASSRETHTGELFF.

The J gene is TRBJ1-1, the V gene TRBV29-1, with D hard to call. Germline CDR1 reads SQVTM; CDR2 reads ANQGSEA. The CDR3 runs 12 residues. V dropped 7 bases and J dropped 7 bases, with 16 bases sitting between them. CDR3 residues: CSGVEEPNEAFF. Here the CDR3 DNA reads TGCAGCGGTGTAGAAGAGCCGAATGAAGCTTTCTTT.

This clone rates as medium-sized. The V call is TRBV6-4, the J call TRBJ2-7; 8 bases line up with TRBD2. Per the germline V gene, CDR1 is MRHNA and CDR2 is SNTAGT. V trimming: 2 bases; J trimming: 0 bases; junction bases outside the gene matches: 3. CDR3 length: 15 amino acids. CDR3 loop: CASSDEAGASYEQYF. CDR3 nucleotide sequence: TGTGCCAGCAGTGACGAAGCGGGAGCCTCCTACGAGCAGTACTTC.

The chain couples TRBV11-2 to TRBJ2-7; D gene unclear. CDR3 length equals 13 residues. The V end was cut by 4 bases, the J end by 4 bases, with 11 bases between. In germline, CDR1 is SGHAT, CDR2 FQNNGV. The CDR3 DNA sequence: TGTGCCAGCAGCTGGCGGAAGGGTTACGAGCAGTACTTC. Protein product: CASSWRKGYEQYF.

V is TRBV4-1 and J is TRBJ2-1; 9 bases line up with TRBD1. The CDR3 loop spans 16 amino acids. With 3 bases clipped from V and 7 bases from J, the junction kept 10 bases outside the gene matches. Germline CDR1 MGHRA, CDR2 YSYEKL. CDR3 residues: CASSQAGTGIWNEQFF. The CDR3 nucleotides are TGCGCCAGCAGCCAGGCTGGGACAGGGATTTGGAATGAGCAGTTCTTC.

The chain uses TRBV4-2 and TRBJ2-5; 13 nucleotides agree with TRBD2. Germline assignment: CDR1 LGHNA and CDR2 YNFKEQ. This CDR3 contains 18 residues. J was trimmed by 2 bases and V by 0 bases; bases with no gene match: 6. CDR3 in amino acids: CASSQEGTSGTHQETQYF. The CDR3 DNA is TGTGCCAGCAGCCAAGAAGGGACTAGCGGGACCCATCAAGAGACCCAGTACTTC.

The V gene is TRBV9, the J gene TRBJ2-1, with a possible D match to TRBD2 (8 bases). The germline gives CDR1 SGDLS, CDR2 YYNGEE. The V and J ends lost 0 bases and 10 bases respectively, with 20 bases between them. This CDR3 has 16 residues. The CDR3 protein is CASSVAGTAGVWEQFF. The CDR3 DNA reads as TGTGCCAGCAGCGTAGCTGGGACAGCGGGAGTCTGGGAGCAGTTCTTC.

The V and J genes are TRBV6-1 and TRBJ2-7; 7 nucleotides match TRBD2. The length of the CDR3 is 12 residues. V gave up 7 bases and J gave up 3 bases; unmatched junction bases: 3. Germline CDR1 and CDR2: MNHNS and SASEGT. In DNA form, the CDR3 reads TGTGCCAGCAAGGGAGGGGACTACGAGCAGTACTTC. Translating gives CASKGGDYEQYF.

The sample holds a few counts of this clone. Other DNA sequences in the sample encode the same CDR3. The rearrangement joins TRBV29-1 to TRBJ2-5; 7 nucleotides align to TRBD2. This CDR3 contains 13 residues. J lost 0 bases, V lost 6 bases, and 4 bases had no gene match. Looked up from germline, CDR1 is SQVTM and CDR2 is ANQGSEA. This CDR3 reads CSVGGGYQETQYF. CDR3 bases: TGCAGCGTGGGGGGAGGGTACCAAGAGACCCAGTACTTC.

Relative to its sample, this clone is medium-sized. This chain joins TRBV7-2 and TRBJ2-2; TRBD1 matches 9 bases. J gave up 5 bases and V 5 bases, and 6 bases lay outside the gene matches. Germline CDR1 is SGHTA and CDR2 is FQGNSA. The CDR3 extends over 15 amino acids. CDR3 amino acids: CASSQRQGVTGELFF. CDR3 nucleotides: TGTGCCAGCAGCCAAAGACAGGGGGTAACCGGGGAGCTGTTTTTT.

This chain links TRBV5-1 with TRBJ2-5, with D unclear. This CDR3 is 11 amino acids long. Germline CDR1 SGHRS, CDR2 YFSETQ. Trimming stripped 3 bases from V and 1 base from J, with 1 base between. The CDR3 bases are TGCGCCAGCAGCTCCCAAGAGACCCAGTACTTC. Protein sequence: CASSSQETQYF.

The chain is built from TRBV30 and TRBJ2-5; TRBD1 aligns across 10 bases. This CDR3 has 14 residues. In germline, CDR1 is GTSNPN, CDR2 SVGIG (reference sequence). Unmatched junction bases numbered 8, after V lost 5 bases and J lost 5 bases. The CDR3 region is CAWDRGLLRETQYF. DNA for the CDR3: TGTGCCTGGGACAGGGGGCTGTTAAGGGAGACCCAGTACTTC.

This chain connects TRBV6-5 to TRBJ2-7; 8 bases align to TRBD1. The junction had 1 base not matched to a gene; V was cut back by 5 bases and J by 7 bases. Germline lookup yields CDR1 MNHEY and CDR2 SVGAGI. The CDR3 length is 11 residues. The CDR3 region is CASSQGAEQYF. The CDR3 DNA follows: TGTGCCAGCAGTCAGGGGGCAGAGCAGTACTTC.

This clone was recorded only once. The rearrangement joins TRBV19 to TRBJ1-5; perhaps TRBD1 as D (6 bases). This CDR3 has 14 residues. V was trimmed by 6 bases and J by 9 bases, leaving 18 bases between them. Germline assignment: CDR1 LNHDA and CDR2 SQIVND (reference sequence). The CDR3 is CASSPTGGLLPQHF. In DNA form, the CDR3 reads TGTGCCAGTAGCCCAACGGGGGGCTTACTGCCCCAGCATTTT.

V is TRBV18 and J is TRBJ1-4; D uncertain. The germline CDR1 and CDR2 sequences are KGHSH and LQKENI. This CDR3 has 11 residues. The V end was cut by 8 bases, the J end by 5 bases, with 6 bases between. The CDR3 reads CASTSNEKLFF. CDR3 DNA: TGTGCCAGCACCTCGAATGAAAAACTGTTTTTT.

V usage is TRBV5-1 and J usage is TRBJ2-5; tentatively, D is TRBD1 or TRBD2 (5 bases each). The CDR3 totals 16 residues. In germline, CDR1 is SGHRS, CDR2 YFSETQ. The germline V and J ends were trimmed by 0 bases and 3 bases, with 15 bases remaining between them. The CDR3 loop is CASSLAGTASKETQYF. CDR3 DNA sequence: TGCGCCAGCAGCTTGGCGGGGACCGCGTCTAAAGAGACCCAGTACTTC.